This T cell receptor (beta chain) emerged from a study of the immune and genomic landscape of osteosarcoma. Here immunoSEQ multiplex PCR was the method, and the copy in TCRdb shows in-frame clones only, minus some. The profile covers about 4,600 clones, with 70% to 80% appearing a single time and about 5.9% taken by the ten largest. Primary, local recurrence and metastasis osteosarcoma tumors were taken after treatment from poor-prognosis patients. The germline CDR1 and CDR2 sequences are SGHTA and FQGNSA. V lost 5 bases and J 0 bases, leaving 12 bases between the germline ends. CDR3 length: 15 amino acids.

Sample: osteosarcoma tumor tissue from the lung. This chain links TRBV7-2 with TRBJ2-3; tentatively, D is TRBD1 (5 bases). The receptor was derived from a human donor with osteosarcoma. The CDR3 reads CASSPAGISTDTQYF. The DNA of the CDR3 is TGTGCCAGCAGCCCAGCAGGGATAAGCACAGATACGCAGTATTTT.